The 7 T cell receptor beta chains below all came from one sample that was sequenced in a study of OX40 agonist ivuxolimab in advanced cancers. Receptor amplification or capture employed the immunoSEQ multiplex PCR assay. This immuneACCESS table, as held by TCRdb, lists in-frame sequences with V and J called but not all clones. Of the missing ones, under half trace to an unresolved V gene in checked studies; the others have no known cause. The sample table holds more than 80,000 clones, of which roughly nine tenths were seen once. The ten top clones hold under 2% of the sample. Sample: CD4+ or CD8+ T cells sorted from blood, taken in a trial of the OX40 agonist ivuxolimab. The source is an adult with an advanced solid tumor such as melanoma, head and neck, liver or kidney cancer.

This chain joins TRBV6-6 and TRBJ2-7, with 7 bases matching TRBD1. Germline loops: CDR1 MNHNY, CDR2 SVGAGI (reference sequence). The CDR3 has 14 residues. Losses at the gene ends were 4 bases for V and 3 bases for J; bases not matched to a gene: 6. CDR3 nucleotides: TGTGCCAGCAGTTTGTACAGGGGAAGCTACGAGCAGTACTTC. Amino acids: CASSLYRGSYEQYF.

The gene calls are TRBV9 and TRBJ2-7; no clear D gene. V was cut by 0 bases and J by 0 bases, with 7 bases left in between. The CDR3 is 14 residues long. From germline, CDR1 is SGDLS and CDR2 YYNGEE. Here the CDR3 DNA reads TGTGCCAGCAGCGTAGGGGGTTACTCCTACGAGCAGTACTTC. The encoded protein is CASSVGGYSYEQYF.

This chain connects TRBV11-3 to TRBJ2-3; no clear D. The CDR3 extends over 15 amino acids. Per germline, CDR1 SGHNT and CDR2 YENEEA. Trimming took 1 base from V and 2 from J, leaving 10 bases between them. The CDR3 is CASSLVGPYTDTQYF. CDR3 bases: TGTGCCAGCAGCTTAGTCGGCCCCTACACAGATACGCAGTATTTT.

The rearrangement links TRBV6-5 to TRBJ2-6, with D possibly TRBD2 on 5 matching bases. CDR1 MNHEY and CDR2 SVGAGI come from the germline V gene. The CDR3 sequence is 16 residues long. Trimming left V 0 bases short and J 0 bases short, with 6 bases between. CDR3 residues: CASSYSSGSGANVLTF. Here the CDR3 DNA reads TGTGCCAGCAGTTACTCGAGCGGCTCTGGGGCCAACGTCCTGACTTTC.

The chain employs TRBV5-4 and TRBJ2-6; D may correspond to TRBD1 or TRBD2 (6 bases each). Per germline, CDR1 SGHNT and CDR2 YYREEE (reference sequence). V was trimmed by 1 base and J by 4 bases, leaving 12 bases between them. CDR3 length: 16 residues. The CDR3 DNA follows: TGTGCCAGCAGCTTGATCGGGGGCCTCGGGGCCAACGTCCTGACTTTC. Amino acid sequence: CASSLIGGLGANVLTF.

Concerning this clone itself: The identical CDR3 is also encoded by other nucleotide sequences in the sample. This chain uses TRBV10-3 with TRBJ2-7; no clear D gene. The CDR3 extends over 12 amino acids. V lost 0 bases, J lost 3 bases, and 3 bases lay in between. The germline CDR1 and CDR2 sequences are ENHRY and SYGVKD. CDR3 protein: CAISESRYEQYF. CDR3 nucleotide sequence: TGTGCCATCAGTGAGTCCCGCTACGAGCAGTACTTC.

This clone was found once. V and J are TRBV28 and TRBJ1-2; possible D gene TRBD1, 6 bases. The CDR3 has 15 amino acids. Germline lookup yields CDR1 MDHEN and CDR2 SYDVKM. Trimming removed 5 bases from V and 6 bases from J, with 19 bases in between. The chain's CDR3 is CASSIRVSGVNGYTF. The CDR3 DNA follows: TGTGCCAGCAGTATACGAGTCTCAGGGGTAAATGGCTACACCTTC.